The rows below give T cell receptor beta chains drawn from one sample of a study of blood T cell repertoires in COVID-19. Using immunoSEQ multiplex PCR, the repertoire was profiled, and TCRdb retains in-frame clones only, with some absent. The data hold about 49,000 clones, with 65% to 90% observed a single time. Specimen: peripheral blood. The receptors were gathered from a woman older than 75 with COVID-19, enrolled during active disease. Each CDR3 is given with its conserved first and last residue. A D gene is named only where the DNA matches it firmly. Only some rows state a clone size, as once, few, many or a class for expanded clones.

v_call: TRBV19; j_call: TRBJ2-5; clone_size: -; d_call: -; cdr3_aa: CASSTVGWQETQYF; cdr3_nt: TGTGCCAGTAGTACGGTCGGGTGGCAAGAGACCCAGTACTTC
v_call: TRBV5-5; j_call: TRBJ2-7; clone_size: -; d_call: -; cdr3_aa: CASSARTVRDEQYF; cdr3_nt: TGTGCCAGCAGCGCTCGGACTGTCCGGGACGAGCAGTACTTC
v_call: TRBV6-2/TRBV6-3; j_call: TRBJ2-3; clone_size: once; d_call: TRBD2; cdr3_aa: CASSPVRTSGADTQYF; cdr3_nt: TGTGCCAGCAGTCCCGTTAGGACTAGCGGGGCAGATACGCAGTATTTT
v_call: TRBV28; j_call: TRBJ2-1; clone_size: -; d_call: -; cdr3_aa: CASSPQFGQGKIGEQFF; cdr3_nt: TGTGCCAGCAGTCCCCAGTTTGGGCAGGGGAAGATCGGTGAGCAGTTCTTC
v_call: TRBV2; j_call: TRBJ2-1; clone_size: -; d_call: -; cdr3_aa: CASSEAPLGEQFF; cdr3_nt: TGTGCCAGCAGTGAAGCCCCACTTGGTGAGCAGTTCTTC
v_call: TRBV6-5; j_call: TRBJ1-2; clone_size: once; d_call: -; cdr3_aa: CASRTGGNYGYTF; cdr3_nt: TGTGCCAGCAGAACGGGGGGGAACTATGGCTACACCTTC
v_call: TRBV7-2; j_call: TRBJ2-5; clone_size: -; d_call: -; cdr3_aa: CASSYPPEKETQYF; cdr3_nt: TGTGCCAGCAGCTACCCCCCAGAAAAAGAGACCCAGTACTTC
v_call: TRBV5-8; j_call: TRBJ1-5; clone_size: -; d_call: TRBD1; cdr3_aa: CASSLTTGTDNQPQHF; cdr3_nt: TGTGCCAGCAGCTTGACGACAGGGACTGACAATCAGCCCCAGCATTTT
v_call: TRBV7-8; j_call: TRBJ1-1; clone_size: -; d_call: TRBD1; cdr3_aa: CASTLSVGQGNTEAFF; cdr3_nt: TGTGCCAGCACCCTTAGCGTCGGACAGGGTAACACTGAAGCTTTCTTT
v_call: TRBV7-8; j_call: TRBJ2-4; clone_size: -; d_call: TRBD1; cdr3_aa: CASSLAPGGFTKNIQYF; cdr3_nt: TGTGCCAGCAGCTTAGCACCAGGGGGCTTCACCAAAAACATTCAGTACTTC
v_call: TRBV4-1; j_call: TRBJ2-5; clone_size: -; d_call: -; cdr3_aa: CASSHGHTTVQETQYF; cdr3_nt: TGCGCCAGCAGCCACGGACATACCACAGTTCAAGAGACCCAGTACTTC
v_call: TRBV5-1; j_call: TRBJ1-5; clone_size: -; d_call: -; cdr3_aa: CASSLGGLNQPQHF; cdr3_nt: TGCGCCAGCAGCTTGGGCGGCCTCAATCAGCCCCAGCATTTT
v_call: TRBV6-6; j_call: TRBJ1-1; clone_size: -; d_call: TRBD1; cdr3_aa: CASRGQGANTEAFF; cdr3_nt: TGTGCCAGCAGGGGACAGGGGGCGAACACTGAAGCTTTCTTT
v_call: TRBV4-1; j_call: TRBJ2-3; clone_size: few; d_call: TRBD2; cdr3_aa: CASSQPGAGGLTQYF; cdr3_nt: TGCGCCAGCAGCCAACCTGGGGCGGGAGGGCTTACGCAGTATTTT
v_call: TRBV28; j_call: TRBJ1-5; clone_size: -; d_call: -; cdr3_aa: CASSLGGTLNQPQHF; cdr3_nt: TGTGCCAGCAGTTTGGGGGGGACACTTAATCAGCCCCAGCATTTT
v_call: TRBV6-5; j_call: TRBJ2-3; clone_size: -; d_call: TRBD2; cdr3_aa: CASSLSGISTDTQYF; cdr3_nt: TGTGCCAGCAGTTTAAGCGGGATCAGCACAGATACGCAGTATTTT
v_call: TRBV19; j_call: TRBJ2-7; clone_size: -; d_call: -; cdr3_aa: CASSIGGSYEQYF; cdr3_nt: TGTGCCAGTAGTATAGGAGGATCTTACGAGCAGTACTTC
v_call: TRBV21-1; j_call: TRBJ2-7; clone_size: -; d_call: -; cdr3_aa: CASKQGLADSYEQYF; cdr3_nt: TGTGCCAGCAAACAGGGTCTAGCGGACTCCTACGAGCAGTACTTC
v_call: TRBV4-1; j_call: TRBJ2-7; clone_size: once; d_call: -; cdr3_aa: CASSQDRAPLSGRGSYEQYF; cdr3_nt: TGCGCCAGCAGCCAAGATCGTGCTCCTTTATCCGGGAGAGGGTCCTACGAGCAGTACTTC
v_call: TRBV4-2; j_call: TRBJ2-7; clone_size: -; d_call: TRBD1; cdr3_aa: CASSQDPGQGTYEQYF; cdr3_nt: TGTGCCAGCAGCCAAGACCCGGGACAGGGGACCTACGAGCAGTACTTC
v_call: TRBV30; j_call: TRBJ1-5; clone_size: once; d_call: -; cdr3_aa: CAWRDGQPNQPQHF; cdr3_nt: TGTGCCTGGAGGGATGGACAGCCAAATCAGCCCCAGCATTTT
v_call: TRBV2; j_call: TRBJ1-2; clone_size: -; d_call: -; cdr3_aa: CASSERGYGYTF; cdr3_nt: TGTGCCAGCAGTGAACGGGGCTATGGCTACACCTTC
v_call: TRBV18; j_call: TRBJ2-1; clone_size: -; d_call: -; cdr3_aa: CASSPQGGRDNEQFF; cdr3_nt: TGTGCCAGCTCACCCCAAGGGGGGAGGGACAATGAGCAGTTCTTC
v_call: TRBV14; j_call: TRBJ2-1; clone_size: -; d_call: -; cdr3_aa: CASSPGLLGEQFF; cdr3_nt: TGTGCCAGCAGCCCGGGACTCCTGGGGGAGCAGTTCTTC
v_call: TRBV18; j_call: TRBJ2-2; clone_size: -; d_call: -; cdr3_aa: CASSPGRSYTGELFF; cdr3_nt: TGTGCCAGCTCACCTGGCCGCTCGTACACCGGGGAGCTGTTTTTT
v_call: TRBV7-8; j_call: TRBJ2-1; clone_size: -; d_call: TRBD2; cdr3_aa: CAGYGTSINEQFF; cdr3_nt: TGTGCCGGCTACGGGACTAGCATAAATGAGCAGTTCTTC
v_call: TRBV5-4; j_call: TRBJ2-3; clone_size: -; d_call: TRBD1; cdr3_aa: CASSSGTGWTDTQYF; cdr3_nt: TGTGCCAGCAGCTCCGGGACAGGGTGGACAGATACGCAGTATTTT